Below, 24 T cell receptor beta chains from the same sample are listed, as sequenced in a study of blood T cell repertoires in COVID-19. Here immunoSEQ multiplex PCR was the method, and the copy in TCRdb shows in-frame clones only, minus some. The data show over 110,000 clones, about four fifths seen once. The sample was PBMCs or T cells enriched from blood (not recorded which). These receptors all stem from a man between 40 and 49 years old with acute COVID-19.

The V gene is TRBV5-5, the J gene TRBJ2-1, with D tentatively TRBD2 (5 bases). CDR3 length: 13 amino acids. Trimming pared 4 bases from V and 6 bases from J, leaving 11 bases between. Germline values: CDR1 SGHKS, CDR2 YYEKEE (reference sequence). The CDR3 spells CASSLTTSNEQFF. Written as DNA, the CDR3 is TGTGCCAGCAGCCTGACTACAAGCAATGAGCAGTTCTTC.

The chain couples TRBV20-1 to TRBJ2-7, with D unclear. The CDR3 runs 10 residues. CDR1 and CDR2 (germline): DFQATT, SNEGSKA (reference sequence). Trimming pared 5 bases from V and 6 bases from J, leaving 8 bases between. This CDR3 reads CSAGPGEQYF. The CDR3 bases are TGCAGTGCTGGTCCCGGCGAGCAGTACTTC.

This clone has more than one count but fewer than ten. V and J are TRBV19 and TRBJ2-7; TRBD1 agrees at 7 bases. The germline gives CDR1 LNHDA, CDR2 SQIVND (reference sequence). The CDR3 spans 14 residues. V lost 6 bases, J lost 4 bases, and 9 bases stayed unmatched. The DNA of the CDR3 is TGTGCCAGTAGCCCGACAGGGCTAGAATACGAGCAGTACTTC. Translated, it gives CASSPTGLEYEQYF.

The rearrangement uses TRBV7-2 and TRBJ2-3; TRBD1 matches 8 bases. The CDR3 runs to 14 residues. J lost 4 bases, V lost 1 base, and 1 base had no gene match. CDR1 SGHTA and CDR2 FQGNSA come from the germline V gene. The CDR3 is CASSLGTGPDTQYF. CDR3 bases: TGTGCCAGCAGCTTAGGGACAGGGCCAGATACGCAGTATTTT.

The sample holds a few counts of this clone. The DNA of the CDR3 is TGTGCCAGCGGAATCCAGGACACTGAAGCTTTCTTT. Translating gives CASGIQDTEAFF. The chain couples TRBV28 to TRBJ1-1; D is unclear. Germline loops: CDR1 MDHEN, CDR2 SYDVKM. The CDR3 runs 12 residues. The V and J ends lost 8 bases and 3 bases respectively, with 10 bases between them.

The chain carries TRBV11-2 and TRBJ2-1; 9 bases agree with TRBD2. J lost 8 bases, V lost 5 bases, and 10 bases had no gene match. The CDR3 is 15 amino acids. CDR1 and CDR2 (germline): SGHAT, FQNNGV. CDR3 loop: CASSPGGGRGYEQFF. Written as DNA, the CDR3 is TGTGCCAGCAGCCCCGGGGGCGGGAGGGGGTATGAGCAGTTCTTC.

Regarding this clone: Other DNA sequences in this sample translate to the same CDR3. This chain uses TRBV28 with TRBJ2-1, with TRBD2 identical over 7 bases. This CDR3 has 15 residues. Germline loops: CDR1 MDHEN, CDR2 SYDVKM. V lost 6 bases and J lost 2; bases outside the gene matches: 7. The CDR3 reads CASSPSGGAYNEQFF. In DNA form, the CDR3 reads TGTGCCAGCAGCCCGTCGGGAGGCGCCTACAATGAGCAGTTCTTC.

The CDR3: CASSEGQGSEAFF. The DNA of the CDR3 is TGTGCCAGCAGTGAGGGACAGGGGAGTGAAGCTTTCTTT. The chain employs TRBV12-3 or TRBV12-4 and TRBJ1-1, with 10 bases matching TRBD1. V was clipped by 5 bases and J by 7 bases; unmatched bases: 4. The CDR3 contains 13 residues.

The chain combines TRBV5-1 with TRBJ2-2, with TRBD1 identical over 9 bases. Germline CDR1 SGHRS, CDR2 YFSETQ. The J segment lost 6 bases and the V segment lost 0 bases, leaving 0 bases of the junction unmatched. CDR3 length: 14 residues. The CDR3 coding sequence is TGCGCCAGCAGCTTGGGGACAGGGGCCGGGGAGCTGTTTTTT. It is translated as CASSLGTGAGELFF. Looking up the rest from reference TRBV5-1 and TRBJ2-2 gives the full variable domain: KAGVTQTPRYLIKTRGQQVTLSCSPISGHRSVSWYQQTPGQGLQFLFEYFSETQRNKGNFPGRFSGRQFSNSRSEMNVSTLELGDSALYLCASSLGTGAGELFFGEGSRLTVL.

This clone was picked up one time. The rearrangement uses TRBV4-1 and TRBJ1-2; possible D gene TRBD1, 5 bases. Trimming took off 0 bases at V and 5 bases at J, with 10 bases between the two ends. The CDR3 totals 14 residues. Germline CDR1 reads MGHRA; CDR2 reads YSYEKL. The CDR3 bases are TGCGCCAGCAGCCAAGAACAGGACGGTTATGGCTACACCTTC. Translation: CASSQEQDGYGYTF.

The chain recombines TRBV24-1 with TRBJ2-5; 12 bases are a match to TRBD2. Germline lookup yields CDR1 KGHDR and CDR2 SFDVKD. V trimming: 4 bases; J trimming: 2 bases; junction bases outside the gene matches: 10. The CDR3 runs 18 residues. CDR3 in amino acids: CATSDPDWTSGEQETQYF. The CDR3 region has the DNA TGTGCCACCAGTGACCCCGATTGGACTAGCGGGGAGCAAGAGACCCAGTACTTC.

The count of this clone is one. The V call is TRBV14, the J call TRBJ2-5, with unresolved D. CDR3 length equals 12 residues. The V end lost 0 bases, the J end lost 5 bases, and 4 bases lay between the germline ends. CDR1 is SGHDN, CDR2 FVKESK, per germline. In DNA form, the CDR3 reads TGTGCCAGCAGCCAAGATATGGAGACCCAGTACTTC. This codes for CASSQDMETQYF. Full variable domain (remainder filled in from reference TRBV14 and TRBJ2-5): EAGVTQFPSHSVIEKGQTVTLRCDPISGHDNLYWYRRVMGKEIKFLLHFVKESKQDESGMPNNRFLAERTGGTYSTLKVQPAELEDSGVYFCASSQDMETQYFGPGTRLLVL.

The CDR3 protein is CASSWTVRTEAFF. The DNA for the CDR3 is TGTGCCAGCAGTTGGACAGTCCGGACTGAAGCTTTCTTT. The V gene is TRBV12-3 or TRBV12-4, the J gene TRBJ1-1; TRBD1 might be the D (6 bases). The V gene lost 4 bases and the J gene lost 5 bases, with 11 bases spanning the gap. This CDR3 spans 13 amino acids.

The chain employs TRBV7-2 and TRBJ2-3, with a tentative D call TRBD2 (6 bases). V was pared by 2 bases and J by 5 bases, with 14 bases between. Germline V gives CDR1 SGHTA, CDR2 FQGNSA. The CDR3 spans 15 residues. CDR3 coding DNA: TGTGCCAGCAGCTTATCGACGGGAGTGGTAGATACGCAGTATTTT. It is translated as CASSLSTGVVDTQYF.

The chain has TRBV29-1 and TRBJ2-3; D is perhaps TRBD1 (6 bases). Germline CDR1 reads SQVTM; CDR2 reads ANQGSEA. The CDR3 runs to 12 residues. V was pared by 7 bases and J by 4 bases, with 12 bases between. CDR3 coding DNA: TGCAGCGCGCAGGACAGACCAGATACGCAGTATTTT. It encodes CSAQDRPDTQYF.

The chain has TRBV7-8 and TRBJ2-2; 8 positions agree with TRBD1. CDR1 is SGHVS and CDR2 is FQNEAQ in the germline V gene. The CDR3 sequence is 16 residues long. With 0 bases clipped from V and 6 bases from J, the junction kept 6 bases outside the gene matches. The CDR3 DNA is TGTGCCAGCAGCTTAGCCTCGGACAGGGACCCCGGGGAGCTGTTTTTT. Encoded protein: CASSLASDRDPGELFF. The whole variable domain, remainder taken from reference TRBV7-8 and TRBJ2-2, is GAGVSQSPRYKVAKRGQDVALRCDPISGHVSLFWYQQALGQGPEFLTYFQNEAQLDKSGLPSDRFFAERPEGSVSTLKIQRTQQEDSAVYLCASSLASDRDPGELFFGEGSRLTVL.

This clone was observed a handful of times. This rearrangement joins TRBV9 to TRBJ2-3; D may be TRBD1 (6 bases). The CDR3 has 16 residues. Germline values: CDR1 SGDLS, CDR2 YYNGEE. The V end was cut by 0 bases, the J end by 5 bases, with 16 bases between. CDR3 bases: TGTGCCAGCAGCGTAGGGGGGCGGTTAGTGGGAGATACGCAGTATTTT. Translated: CASSVGGRLVGDTQYF.

This clone has more than one count but fewer than ten. The rearrangement uses TRBV5-4 and TRBJ2-1; TRBD1 matches at 9 bases. The CDR3 sequence is 14 residues long. V shed 4 bases, J shed 8 bases, and the junction held 7 bases outside the gene matches. Germline CDR1 reads SGHNT; CDR2 reads YYREEE (reference sequence). CDR3 nucleotide sequence: TGTGCCAGCAGCCTGGACAGGGGTCAGCATGAGCAGTTCTTC. Translation: CASSLDRGQHEQFF.

The rearrangement joins TRBV5-6 to TRBJ2-1; the D gene is possibly TRBD1 (6 bases). The CDR3 extends over 15 amino acids. V was cut by 3 bases and J by 4 bases, with 14 bases left in between. CDR1 and CDR2 (germline): SGHDT, YYEEEE. In nucleotides, the CDR3 is TGTGCCAGCAGCTGGACAGACCCAAGATACAATGAGCAGTTCTTC. The encoded protein is CASSWTDPRYNEQFF.

V gene TRBV7-2 combines with J gene TRBJ2-2; no definite D call. The CDR3 loop spans 16 amino acids. The V and J ends lost 5 bases and 0 bases respectively, with 13 bases between them. Looked up from germline, CDR1 is SGHTA and CDR2 is FQGNSA. This chain's CDR3 is CASSNNYPTNTGELFF. In nucleotides, the CDR3 is TGTGCCAGCAGCAATAACTACCCCACGAACACCGGGGAGCTGTTTTTT.

In its sample, this clone was seen a few times. The rearrangement uses TRBV4-1 and TRBJ2-7; TRBD2 agrees at 13 bases. CDR1 and CDR2 from the germline V gene are MGHRA and YSYEKL. The CDR3 has 18 residues. The ends lost 0 bases at V and 2 bases at J; junction bases unmatched: 7. The CDR3 is CASSQDWTSGSLAYEQYF. The CDR3 coding sequence is TGCGCCAGCAGCCAAGATTGGACTAGCGGGAGTTTAGCCTACGAGCAGTACTTC.

The J gene is TRBJ2-2, the V gene TRBV7-2; 11 bases are a match to TRBD2. The CDR3 runs to 15 residues. Germline lookup yields CDR1 SGHTA and CDR2 FQGNSA. The V and J ends lost 2 bases and 4 bases, in that order; junction bases with no gene match: 0. The CDR3, as DNA: TGTGCCAGCAGCTTACTAGCGGGGGGCACCGGGGAGCTGTTTTTT. Protein product: CASSLLAGGTGELFF.

The V gene is TRBV10-3, the J gene TRBJ2-6; tentatively, D is TRBD1 (5 bases). CDR3 length: 14 amino acids. Trimming left V 4 bases short and J 8 bases short, with 12 bases between. Germline V lookup: CDR1 ENHRY, CDR2 SYGVKD. The CDR3 coding sequence is TGTGCCATCAGTGGCCAGGGCGGAACCAACGTCCTGACTTTC. Translated: CAISGQGGTNVLTF.

The chain couples TRBV4-3 to TRBJ2-7, with D hard to call. Germline assignment: CDR1 LGHNA and CDR2 YSLEER. The CDR3 runs to 16 residues. The V end was cut by 0 bases, the J end by 3 bases, with 15 bases between. The CDR3 is CASSQDSQYLHYEQYF. For the CDR3, the DNA is TGCGCCAGCAGCCAAGATTCACAGTACCTTCACTACGAGCAGTACTTC.